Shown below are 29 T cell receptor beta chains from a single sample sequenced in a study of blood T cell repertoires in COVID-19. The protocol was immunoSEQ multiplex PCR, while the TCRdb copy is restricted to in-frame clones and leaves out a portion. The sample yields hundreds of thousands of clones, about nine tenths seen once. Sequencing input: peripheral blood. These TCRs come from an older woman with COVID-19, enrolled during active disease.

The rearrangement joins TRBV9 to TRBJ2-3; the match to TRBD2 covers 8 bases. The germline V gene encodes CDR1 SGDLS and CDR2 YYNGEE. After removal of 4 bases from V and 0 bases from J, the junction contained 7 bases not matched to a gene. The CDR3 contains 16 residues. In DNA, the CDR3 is TGTGCCAGCAGCCCGGTTCTAGCGGGTAGCACAGATACGCAGTATTTT. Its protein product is CASSPVLAGSTDTQYF.

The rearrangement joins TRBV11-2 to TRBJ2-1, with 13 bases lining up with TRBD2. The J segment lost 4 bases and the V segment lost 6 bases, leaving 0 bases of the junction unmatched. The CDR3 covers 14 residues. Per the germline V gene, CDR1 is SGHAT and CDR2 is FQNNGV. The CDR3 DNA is TGTGCCAGCAGACTAGCGGGGGGGTACAATGAGCAGTTCTTC. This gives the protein CASRLAGGYNEQFF.

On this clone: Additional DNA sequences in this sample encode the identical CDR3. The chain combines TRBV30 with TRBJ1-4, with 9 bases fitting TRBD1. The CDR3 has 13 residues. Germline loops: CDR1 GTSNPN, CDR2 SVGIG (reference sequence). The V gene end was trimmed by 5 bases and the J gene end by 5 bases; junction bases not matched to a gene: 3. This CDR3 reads CAWGGQGNEKLFF. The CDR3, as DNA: TGTGCCTGGGGGGGACAGGGAAATGAAAAACTGTTTTTT. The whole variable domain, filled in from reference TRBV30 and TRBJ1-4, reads SQTIHQWPATLVQPVGSPLSLECTVEGTSNPNLYWYRQAAGRGLQLLFYSVGIGQISSEVPQNLSASRPQDRQFILSSKKLLLSDSGFYLCAWGGQGNEKLFFGSGTQLSVL.

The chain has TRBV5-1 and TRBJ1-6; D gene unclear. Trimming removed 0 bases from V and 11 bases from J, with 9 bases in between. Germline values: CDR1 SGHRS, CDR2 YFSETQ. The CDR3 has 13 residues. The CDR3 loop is CASSLVGSTPLHF. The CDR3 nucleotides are TGCGCCAGCAGCTTGGTAGGGAGTACACCCCTCCACTTT.

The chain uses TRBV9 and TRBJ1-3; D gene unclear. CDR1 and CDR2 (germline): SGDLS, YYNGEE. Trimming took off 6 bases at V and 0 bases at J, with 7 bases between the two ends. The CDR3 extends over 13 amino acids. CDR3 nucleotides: TGTGCCAGCACGAGTTCCTCTGGAAACACCATATATTTT. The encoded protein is CASTSSSGNTIYF.

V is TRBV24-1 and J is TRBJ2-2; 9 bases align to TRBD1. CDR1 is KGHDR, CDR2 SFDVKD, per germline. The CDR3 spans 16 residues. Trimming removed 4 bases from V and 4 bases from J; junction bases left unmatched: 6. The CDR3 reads CATSEYGQGITGELFF. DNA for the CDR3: TGTGCCACCAGTGAGTATGGACAGGGGATCACCGGGGAGCTGTTTTTT.

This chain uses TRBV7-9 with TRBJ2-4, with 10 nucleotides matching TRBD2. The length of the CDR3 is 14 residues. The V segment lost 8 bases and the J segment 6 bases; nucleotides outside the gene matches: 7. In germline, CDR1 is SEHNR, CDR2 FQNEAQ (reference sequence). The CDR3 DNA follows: TGTGCCAGCGGTCATAGCGGGGGGACAAACATTCAGTACTTC. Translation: CASGHSGGTNIQYF.

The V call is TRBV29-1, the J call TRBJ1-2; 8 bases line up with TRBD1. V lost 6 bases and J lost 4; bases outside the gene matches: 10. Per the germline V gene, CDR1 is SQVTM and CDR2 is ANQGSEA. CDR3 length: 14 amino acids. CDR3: CSVPGQGGGYGYTF. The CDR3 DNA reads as TGCAGCGTACCCGGACAGGGTGGTGGCTATGGCTACACCTTC.

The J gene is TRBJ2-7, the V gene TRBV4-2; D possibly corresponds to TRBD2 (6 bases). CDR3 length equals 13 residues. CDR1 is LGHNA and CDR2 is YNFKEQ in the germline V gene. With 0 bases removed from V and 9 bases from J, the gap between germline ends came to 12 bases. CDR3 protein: CASSQDGRGGQYF. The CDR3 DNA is TGTGCCAGCAGCCAAGATGGGCGGGGCGGGCAGTACTTC.

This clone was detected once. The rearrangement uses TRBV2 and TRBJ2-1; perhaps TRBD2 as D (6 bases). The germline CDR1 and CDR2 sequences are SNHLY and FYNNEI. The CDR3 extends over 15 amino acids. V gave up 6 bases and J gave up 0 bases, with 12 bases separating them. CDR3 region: CASRRLGGSYNEQFF. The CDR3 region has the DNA TGTGCCAGCAGACGACTAGGCGGCTCCTACAATGAGCAGTTCTTC.

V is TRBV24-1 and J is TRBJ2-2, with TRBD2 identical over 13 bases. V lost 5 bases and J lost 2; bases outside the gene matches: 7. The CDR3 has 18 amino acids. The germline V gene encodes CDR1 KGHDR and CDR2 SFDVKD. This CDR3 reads CATSGTSGGSANTGELFF. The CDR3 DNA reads TGTGCCACCAGTGGGACTAGCGGGGGCTCTGCTAACACCGGGGAGCTGTTTTTT.

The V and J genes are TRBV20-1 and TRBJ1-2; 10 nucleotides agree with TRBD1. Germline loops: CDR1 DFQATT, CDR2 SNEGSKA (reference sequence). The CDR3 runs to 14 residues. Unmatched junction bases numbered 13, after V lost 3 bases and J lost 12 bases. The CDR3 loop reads CSASASPGQGSNTF. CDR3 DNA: TGCAGTGCTAGTGCGTCCCCGGGACAGGGGTCGAACACCTTC.

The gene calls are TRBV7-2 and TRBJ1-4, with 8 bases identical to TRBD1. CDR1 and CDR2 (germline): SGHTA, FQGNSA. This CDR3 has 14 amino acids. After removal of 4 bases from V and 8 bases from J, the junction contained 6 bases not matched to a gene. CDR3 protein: CASSWGRGREKLFF. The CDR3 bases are TGTGCCAGCAGCTGGGGCAGGGGGCGGGAAAAACTGTTTTTT. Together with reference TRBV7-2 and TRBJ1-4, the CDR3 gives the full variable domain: GAGVSQSPSNKVTEKGKDVELRCDPISGHTALYWYRQSLGQGLEFLIYFQGNSAPDKSGLPSDRFSAERTGGSVSTLTIQRTQQEDSAVYLCASSWGRGREKLFFGSGTQLSVL.

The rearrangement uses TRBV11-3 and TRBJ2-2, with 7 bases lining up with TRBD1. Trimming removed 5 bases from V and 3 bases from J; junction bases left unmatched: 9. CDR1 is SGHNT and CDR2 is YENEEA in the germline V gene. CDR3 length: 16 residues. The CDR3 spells CASSRITGDDTGELFF. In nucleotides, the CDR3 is TGTGCCAGCAGCAGGATCACAGGGGACGACACCGGGGAGCTGTTTTTT.

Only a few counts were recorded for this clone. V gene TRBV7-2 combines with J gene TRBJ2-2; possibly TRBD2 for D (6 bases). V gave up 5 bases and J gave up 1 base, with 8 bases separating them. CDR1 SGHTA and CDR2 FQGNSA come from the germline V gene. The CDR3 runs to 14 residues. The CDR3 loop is CASSAGGNTGELFF. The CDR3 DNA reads TGTGCCAGCAGCGCCGGGGGGAACACCGGGGAGCTGTTTTTT.

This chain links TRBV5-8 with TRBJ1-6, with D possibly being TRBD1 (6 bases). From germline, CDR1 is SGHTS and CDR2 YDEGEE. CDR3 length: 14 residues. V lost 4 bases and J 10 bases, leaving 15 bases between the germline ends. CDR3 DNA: TGTGCCAGCAGCCCTCAGGGGCTAGACTCACCCCTCCACTTT. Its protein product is CASSPQGLDSPLHF.

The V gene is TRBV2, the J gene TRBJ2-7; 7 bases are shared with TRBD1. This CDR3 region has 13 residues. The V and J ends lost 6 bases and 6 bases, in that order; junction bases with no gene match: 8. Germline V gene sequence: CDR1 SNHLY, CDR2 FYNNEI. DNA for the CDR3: TGTGCCAGCAGCCTGGGACAGCTGTCCGAGCAGTACTTC. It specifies CASSLGQLSEQYF.

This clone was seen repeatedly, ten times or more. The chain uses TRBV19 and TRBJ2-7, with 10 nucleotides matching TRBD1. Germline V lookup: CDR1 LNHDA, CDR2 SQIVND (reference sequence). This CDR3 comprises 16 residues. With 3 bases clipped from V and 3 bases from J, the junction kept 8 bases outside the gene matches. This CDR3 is CASSIAGTGDSYEQYF. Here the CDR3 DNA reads TGTGCCAGTAGTATCGCCGGGACAGGGGATAGCTACGAGCAGTACTTC.

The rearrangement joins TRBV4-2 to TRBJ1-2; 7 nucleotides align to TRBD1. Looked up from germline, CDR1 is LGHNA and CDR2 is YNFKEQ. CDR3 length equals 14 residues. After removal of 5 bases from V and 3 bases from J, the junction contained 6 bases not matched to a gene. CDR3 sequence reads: CASSEAGTDYGYTF. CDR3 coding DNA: TGTGCCAGCAGCGAAGCAGGGACAGACTATGGCTACACCTTC.

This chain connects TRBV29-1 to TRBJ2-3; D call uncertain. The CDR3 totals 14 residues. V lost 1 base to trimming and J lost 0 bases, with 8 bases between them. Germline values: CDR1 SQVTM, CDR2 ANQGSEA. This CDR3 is CSVEGSRSTDTQYF. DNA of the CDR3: TGCAGCGTTGAAGGCAGTCGAAGCACAGATACGCAGTATTTT.

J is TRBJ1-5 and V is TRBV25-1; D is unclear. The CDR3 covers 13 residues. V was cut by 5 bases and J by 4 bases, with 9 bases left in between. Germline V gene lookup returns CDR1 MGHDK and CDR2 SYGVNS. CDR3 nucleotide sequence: TGTGCCAGCAGTATCGGGTTAAATCAGCCCCAGCATTTT. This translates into CASSIGLNQPQHF.

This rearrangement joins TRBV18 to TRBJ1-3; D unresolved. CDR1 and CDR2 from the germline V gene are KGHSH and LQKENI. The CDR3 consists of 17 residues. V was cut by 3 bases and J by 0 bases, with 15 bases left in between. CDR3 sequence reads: CASSPQLPGSSGNTIYF. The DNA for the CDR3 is TGTGCCAGCTCACCTCAACTCCCAGGAAGCTCTGGAAACACCATATATTTT.

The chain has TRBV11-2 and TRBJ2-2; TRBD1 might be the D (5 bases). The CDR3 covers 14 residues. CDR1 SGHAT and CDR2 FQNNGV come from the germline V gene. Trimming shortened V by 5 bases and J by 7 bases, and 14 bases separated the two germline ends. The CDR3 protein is CASSPNQGSGELFF. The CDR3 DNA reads TGTGCCAGCAGCCCAAACCAGGGAAGCGGGGAGCTGTTTTTT.

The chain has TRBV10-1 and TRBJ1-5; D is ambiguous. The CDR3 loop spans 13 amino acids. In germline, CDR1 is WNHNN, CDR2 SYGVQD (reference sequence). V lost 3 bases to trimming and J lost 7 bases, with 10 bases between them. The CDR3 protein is CASSETRGQPQHF. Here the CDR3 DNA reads TGCGCCAGCAGTGAAACCCGAGGGCAGCCCCAGCATTTT.

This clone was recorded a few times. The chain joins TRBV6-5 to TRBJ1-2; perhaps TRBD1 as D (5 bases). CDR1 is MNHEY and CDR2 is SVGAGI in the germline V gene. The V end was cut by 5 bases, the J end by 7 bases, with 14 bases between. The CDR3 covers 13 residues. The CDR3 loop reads CASSPPGGGGYTF. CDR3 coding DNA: TGTGCCAGCAGTCCCCCGGGGGGAGGTGGCTACACCTTC.

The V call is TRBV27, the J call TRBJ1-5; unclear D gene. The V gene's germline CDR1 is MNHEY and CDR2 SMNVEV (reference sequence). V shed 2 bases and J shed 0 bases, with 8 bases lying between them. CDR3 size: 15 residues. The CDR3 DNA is TGTGCCAGCAGTTTAAGCGGTTATAGCAATCAGCCCCAGCATTTT. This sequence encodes CASSLSGYSNQPQHF.

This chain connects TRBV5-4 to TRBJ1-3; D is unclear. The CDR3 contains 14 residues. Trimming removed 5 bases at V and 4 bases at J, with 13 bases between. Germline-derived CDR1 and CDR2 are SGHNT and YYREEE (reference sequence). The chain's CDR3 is CASSMRDPGNTIYF. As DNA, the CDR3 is TGTGCCAGCAGTATGAGGGATCCCGGAAACACCATATATTTT.

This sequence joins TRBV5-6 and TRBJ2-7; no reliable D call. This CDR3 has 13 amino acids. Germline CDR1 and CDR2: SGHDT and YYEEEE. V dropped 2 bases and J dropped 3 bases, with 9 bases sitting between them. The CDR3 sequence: CASSFGPIYEQYF. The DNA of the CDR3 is TGTGCCAGCAGCTTTGGGCCCATCTACGAGCAGTACTTC.

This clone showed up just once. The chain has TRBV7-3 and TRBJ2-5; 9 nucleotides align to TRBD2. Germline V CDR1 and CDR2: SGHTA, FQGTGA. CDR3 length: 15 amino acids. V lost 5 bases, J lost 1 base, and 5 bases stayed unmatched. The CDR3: CASSVSGGLQETQYF. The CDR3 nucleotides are TGTGCCAGCAGCGTTAGCGGGGGCCTCCAAGAGACCCAGTACTTC.